This T cell receptor (beta chain) was documented in a study of T cell repertoires in cytomegalovirus infection. Study as a whole: CMV infection plus the matching HLA type was flagged by public TCR beta signatures. Study-wide findings and caveats: Cumulative public TCR beta family frequency identified CMV carriers with the relevant HLA. Ex vivo, HLA-C-restricted CMV-specific TCR beta clonotypes prevailed over the rest of the response.

Notes on this clonotype: The antigen remains undetermined.

V shed 2 bases and J shed 6 bases, with 7 bases lying between them. CDR3 size: 12 residues. Germline CDR1 and CDR2: SEHNR and FQNEAQ (reference sequence). TCRdb analysed the reads with MiXCR anew, one entry per CDR3 protein. This table holds about 230,000 distinct CDR3 sequences, approximately 22% found once. The sample was CD8+ T cells from PBMCs. The chain is built from TRBV7-9 and TRBJ1-1; D unclear. The source of this sequence is a human donor in good health (CMV status not recorded). Some clones in this sample may be carry-over from other donors' samples. Here the CDR3 DNA reads TGTGCCAGCAGCTTACCGCACCCTGAAGCTTTCTTT. Its protein is CASSLPHPEAFF.